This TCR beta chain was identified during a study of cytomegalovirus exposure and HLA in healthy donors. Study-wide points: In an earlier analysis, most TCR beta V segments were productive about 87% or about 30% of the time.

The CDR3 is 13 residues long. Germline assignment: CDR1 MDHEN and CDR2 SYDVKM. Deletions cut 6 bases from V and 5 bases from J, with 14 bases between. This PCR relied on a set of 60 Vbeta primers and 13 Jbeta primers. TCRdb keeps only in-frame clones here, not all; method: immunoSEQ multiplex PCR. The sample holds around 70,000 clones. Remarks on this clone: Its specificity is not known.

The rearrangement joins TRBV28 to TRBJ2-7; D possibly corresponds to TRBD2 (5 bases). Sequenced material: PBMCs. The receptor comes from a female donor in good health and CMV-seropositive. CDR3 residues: CASRGREVNEQYF. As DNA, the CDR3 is TGTGCCAGCAGAGGGAGAGAAGTCAACGAGCAGTACTTC.